The 5 T cell receptor beta chains below all came from one sample that was sequenced in a study of blood T cell repertoires in COVID-19. Produced via immunoSEQ multiplex PCR; TCRdb's table is partial and in-frame only. The table records about 180,000 clones, under 85% of them present only once. Sequencing was carried out using peripheral blood. Every receptor here comes from a woman aged 65 to 85 with COVID-19, enrolled during active disease.

The V and J genes are TRBV28 and TRBJ2-3, with 7 bases matching TRBD2. J gave up 3 bases and V 5 bases, and 8 bases lay outside the gene matches. The CDR3 covers 15 residues. Per the germline V gene, CDR1 is MDHEN and CDR2 is SYDVKM. CDR3 sequence reads: CASSPLLAWTDTQYF. CDR3 DNA: TGTGCCAGCAGTCCCTTACTAGCGTGGACAGATACGCAGTATTTT.

The chain combines TRBV11-2 with TRBJ1-2, with D tentatively TRBD1 (5 bases). Trimming stripped 5 bases from V and 0 bases from J, with 10 bases between. The CDR3 loop spans 14 amino acids. Germline V gene data show CDR1 as SGHAT and CDR2 as FQNNGV. The CDR3: CASSHGQANYGYTF. The CDR3 nucleotides read TGTGCCAGCAGCCACGGACAAGCTAACTATGGCTACACCTTC.

V usage is TRBV24-1 and J usage is TRBJ2-1, with a weak D call TRBD2 (6 bases). Deletions cut 3 bases from V and 5 bases from J, with 19 bases between. The V gene's germline CDR1 is KGHDR and CDR2 SFDVKD. The CDR3 is 17 amino acids. The CDR3 DNA is TGTGCCACCAGTGATACCGGCTTTAGGGGAGGCAACAATGAGCAGTTCTTC. Translating gives CATSDTGFRGGNNEQFF.

The V and J genes are TRBV2 and TRBJ1-3; tentatively, D is TRBD1 (6 bases). Germline V gene sequence: CDR1 SNHLY, CDR2 FYNNEI. The CDR3 is made up of 13 amino acids. V dropped 4 bases and J dropped 3 bases, with 7 bases sitting between them. CDR3 protein: CASSGTDGNTIYF. For the CDR3, the DNA is TGTGCCAGCAGTGGGACAGATGGAAACACCATATATTTT.

The gene calls are TRBV6-6 and TRBJ1-2; no clear D gene. The CDR3 consists of 14 residues. V lost 8 bases, J lost 7 bases, and 20 bases lay in between. CDR1 is MNHNY, CDR2 SVGAGI, per germline (reference sequence). CDR3 coding DNA: TGTGCCAGCGGCCTCAGCCTTAAGGAGACTGGCTACACCTTC. Residues: CASGLSLKETGYTF.